These T cell receptor beta chains were read from a single sample in a study of response to subunit inactivated influenza vaccine. MiXCR, applied by TCRdb to the RT-PCR reads, yields one record per CDR3 protein. The repertoire has more than 250,000 distinct CDR3 sequences, 21% of them found once; the top ten carry about a tenth. The sample was PBMCs from blood, taken about 20 months after vaccination. The origin of the receptors is a man aged 45 to 70 who received an inactivated influenza vaccine. The CDR3 runs from the conserved cysteine through the conserved F or W.

V: TRBV6-1; CDR3: CASNGGRLTYNEEFF
V: TRBV6-2/TRBV6-3; CDR3: CASPSLLDEQYF
V: TRBV5-1; CDR3: CASSLAGGQRGNTIYF
V: TRBV20-1; CDR3: CSADEGQGGTEAFF
V: TRBV4-3; CDR3: CASSLWTGRTDTQYF
V: TRBV4-3; CDR3: CASSQVGGNSYEQYF
V: TRBV4-3; CDR3: CASSRRTTAEETQYF
V: TRBV12-3/TRBV12-4; CDR3: CASSLGPLNYGYTF
V: TRBV19; CDR3: CASSITGASAKNIQYF
V: TRBV20-1; CDR3: CSADTGTVKNEQYF
V: TRBV7-2; CDR3: CASSLAAGGPAYNEQFF
V: TRBV7-2; CDR3: CASSYGQGAGTGELFF
V: TRBV10-3; CDR3: CAISESMTEPAPQHF
V: TRBV28; CDR3: CASNRDSNQPQHF
V: TRBV27; CDR3: CASRVGTGWNEQFF
V: TRBV4-3; CDR3: CASSPVGTANSPLHF
V: TRBV23-1; CDR3: CASSQPDSTDTQYF
V: TRBV25-1; CDR3: CASSGAGVRANYGYTF
V: TRBV29-1; CDR3: CSVESTGYEQYF
V: TRBV11-2; CDR3: CASSLAAGGYNEQFF
V: TRBV25-1; CDR3: CASSELNRNTEAFF
V: TRBV7-9; CDR3: CASSLASGYNYGYTF
V: TRBV7-2; CDR3: CASSFLTGELFF
V: TRBV2; CDR3: CASKTGVVNSPLHF
V: TRBV19; CDR3: CASSIGRREQETQYF
V: TRBV6-1; CDR3: CASMGRTMNTEAFF
V: TRBV7-6; CDR3: CASSPLLVNTEAFF
V: TRBV29-1; CDR3: CSVEDMTISGANVLTF
V: TRBV12-3/TRBV12-4; CDR3: CASSFGRQRNEKLFF
V: TRBV18; CDR3: CASSPGLAGEVRQYF
V: TRBV20-1; CDR3: CSARDSGQGRGWTSQPQHF
V: TRBV29-1; CDR3: CSATGIENMVNTEAFF
V: TRBV20-1; CDR3: CSAVTDRYNTEAFF
V: TRBV20-1; CDR3: CSARTSGGSQETQYF